Each of the 28 T cell receptor beta chains below was sequenced from the same sample in a study of cytomegalovirus exposure and HLA in healthy donors. PCR involved 60 Vbeta and 13 Jbeta primers. Assay: immunoSEQ multiplex PCR; the TCRdb copy retains only in-frame clones and omits some. The sample includes 100,000 to 150,000 clones, 77% of them seen just once. Sequenced: PBMCs. These receptors came from a male donor in good health and CMV-seropositive.

The chain links TRBV5-3 to TRBJ2-1; TRBD2 aligns across 12 bases. TRBV5-3 is flagged as an ORF with uncertain function. The J segment lost 5 bases and the V segment lost 3 bases, leaving 6 bases of the junction unmatched. The CDR3 consists of 16 residues. CDR3 sequence reads: CARSSPTSGGHNEQFF. The CDR3 coding sequence is TGTGCCAGAAGCTCCCCTACTAGCGGGGGGCACAATGAGCAGTTCTTC.

This chain uses TRBV5-1 with TRBJ1-5; TRBD1 agrees at 8 bases. The germline gives CDR1 SGHRS, CDR2 YFSETQ. CDR3 length: 14 amino acids. J lost 7 bases, V lost 2 bases, and 5 bases had no gene match. CDR3: CASSFDRGGQPQHF. CDR3 coding DNA: TGCGCCAGCAGCTTCGACAGGGGAGGACAGCCCCAGCATTTT.

The rearrangement uses TRBV5-1 and TRBJ1-5; possible D gene TRBD1, 6 bases. This CDR3 region has 13 residues. The germline V gene encodes CDR1 SGHRS and CDR2 YFSETQ. The V end was cut by 0 bases, the J end by 5 bases, with 6 bases between. CDR3 sequence reads: CASSLGQDQPQHF. The CDR3 DNA reads as TGCGCCAGCAGCTTGGGACAGGATCAGCCCCAGCATTTT.

The V call is TRBV28, the J call TRBJ1-2, with a possible D match to TRBD1 (6 bases). This CDR3 has 15 residues. V dropped 5 bases and J dropped 4 bases, with 17 bases sitting between them. Germline-derived CDR1 and CDR2 are MDHEN and SYDVKM. CDR3 bases: TGTGCCAGCAGTGATATAGCAGGGGCCCCCTATGGCTACACCTTC. Protein: CASSDIAGAPYGYTF.

The J gene is TRBJ2-6, the V gene TRBV5-1; D unresolved. From germline, CDR1 is SGHRS and CDR2 YFSETQ. With 4 bases removed from V and 3 bases from J, the gap between germline ends came to 8 bases. This CDR3 comprises 14 residues. DNA for the CDR3: TGCGCCAGCAGCCCGGCGGTTGGGGCCAACGTCCTGACTTTC. Encoded protein: CASSPAVGANVLTF. Full variable domain (rest looked up from reference TRBV5-1 and TRBJ2-6): KAGVTQTPRYLIKTRGQQVTLSCSPISGHRSVSWYQQTPGQGLQFLFEYFSETQRNKGNFPGRFSGRQFSNSRSEMNVSTLELGDSALYLCASSPAVGANVLTFGAGSRLTVL.

In DNA, the CDR3 is TGTGCCAGCAGCTTAGCGTTATCCGGGGAGACCCAGTACTTC. Its protein product is CASSLALSGETQYF. The chain carries TRBV7-6 and TRBJ2-5; D unresolved. The CDR3 totals 14 residues. Germline lookup yields CDR1 SGHVS and CDR2 FNYEAQ. V lost 0 bases and J 5 bases, leaving 10 bases between the germline ends.

Here the CDR3 reads CASSVDNNYGYTF. The CDR3 DNA reads TGTGCCAGCAGCGTCGACAACAACTATGGCTACACCTTC. The chain is built from TRBV9 and TRBJ1-2; no reliable D call. Trimming took off 2 bases at V and 2 bases at J, with 7 bases between the two ends. The germline gives CDR1 SGDLS, CDR2 YYNGEE. The CDR3 has 13 amino acids.

This rearrangement joins TRBV5-1 to TRBJ2-7; 11 bases align to TRBD2. J gave up 2 bases and V 3 bases, and 7 bases lay outside the gene matches. The CDR3 spans 16 residues. CDR1 is SGHRS, CDR2 YFSETQ, per germline. The CDR3 DNA is TGCGCCAGCAGCTCGACCCTAGCGGGGGGTGCCTACGAGCAGTACTTC. It specifies CASSSTLAGGAYEQYF.

This clone was detected a few times. The genes are TRBV18 and TRBJ2-7; D is perhaps TRBD1 (5 bases). CDR3 size: 14 residues. Germline V gives CDR1 KGHSH, CDR2 LQKENI. The V end was cut by 6 bases, the J end by 2 bases, with 14 bases between. Here the CDR3 DNA reads TGTGCCAGCTCGTTCAGGGAAATGACCTACGAGCAGTACTTC. Amino acid sequence: CASSFREMTYEQYF.

The chain joins TRBV7-6 to TRBJ2-3; 9 positions agree with TRBD2. This CDR3 has 17 residues. V was pared by 1 base and J by 3 bases, with 8 bases of the junction left unmatched. Germline V gives CDR1 SGHVS, CDR2 FNYEAQ. The CDR3: CASSLGLAARGTDTQYF. The CDR3 nucleotides are TGTGCCAGCAGCTTAGGACTAGCGGCGCGGGGAACAGATACGCAGTATTTT.

This clone has a single count. The J gene is TRBJ1-2, the V gene TRBV20-1; 8 positions match TRBD1. V trimming: 7 bases; J trimming: 6 bases; junction bases outside the gene matches: 4. Looked up from germline, CDR1 is DFQATT and CDR2 is SNEGSKA (reference sequence). The CDR3 has 11 amino acids. CDR3 DNA sequence: TGCAGTGTCAACAGGGGGGATGGCTACACCTTC. This sequence encodes CSVNRGDGYTF.

The chain carries TRBV28 and TRBJ1-6; TRBD1 agrees at 7 bases. In germline, CDR1 is MDHEN, CDR2 SYDVKM. J gave up 8 bases and V 7 bases, and 2 bases lay outside the gene matches. The CDR3 has 12 residues. In DNA form, the CDR3 reads TGTGCCAGCACTACAGGGGATTCACCCCTCCACTTT. This encodes CASTTGDSPLHF.

The chain links TRBV6-6 to TRBJ2-5; the match to TRBD1 covers 8 bases. Germline-derived CDR1 and CDR2 are MNHNY and SVGAGI (reference sequence). This CDR3 region has 13 residues. V lost 4 bases and J lost 4; bases outside the gene matches: 2. The CDR3 region is CASSSGTGETQYF. Written as DNA, the CDR3 is TGTGCCAGCAGTTCCGGGACAGGAGAGACCCAGTACTTC.

The J gene is TRBJ2-6, the V gene TRBV2; the match to TRBD1 covers 7 bases. This CDR3 is built from 18 residues. Per the germline V gene, CDR1 is SNHLY and CDR2 is FYNNEI. V trimming: 7 bases; J trimming: 1 base; junction bases outside the gene matches: 13. CDR3: CASTPPGTANSGANVLTF. The CDR3 nucleotides read TGTGCCAGCACTCCCCCCGGGACAGCTAATTCTGGGGCCAACGTCCTGACTTTC.

The rearrangement uses TRBV30 and TRBJ2-5; 9 bases are a match to TRBD1. The end of the DNA fits TRBJ2-7 better, so the J call may be wrong. This CDR3 has 15 residues. Germline V gives CDR1 GTSNPN, CDR2 SVGIG (reference sequence). CDR3 region: CAWSTGTGLTYEQYF. In DNA form, the CDR3 reads TGTGCCTGGAGTACCGGGACAGGGTTAACCTACGAGCAGTACTTC.

V and J are TRBV6-1 and TRBJ1-2; D not resolved. The ends were cut back, 6 bases at V and 4 bases at J, with 15 bases in the middle. CDR1 MNHNS and CDR2 SASEGT come from the germline V gene. The CDR3 runs to 14 residues. DNA of the CDR3: TGTGCCAGCAGGCCTAAAATATGGTCCTATGGCTACACCTTC. Amino acids: CASRPKIWSYGYTF.

This clone has just a few counts. This chain joins TRBV2 and TRBJ2-1; 10 bases are a match to TRBD2. The CDR3 totals 16 residues. The V gene end was trimmed by 6 bases and the J gene end by 0 bases; junction bases not matched to a gene: 5. The V gene's germline CDR1 is SNHLY and CDR2 FYNNEI. The CDR3 reads CASRDSGGPSYNEQFF. The CDR3 DNA follows: TGTGCCAGCAGGGATAGCGGGGGGCCCTCCTACAATGAGCAGTTCTTC.

This clone was seen only once. The chain is built from TRBV7-9 and TRBJ2-7, with a possible D match to TRBD1 (5 bases). Germline V gene data show CDR1 as SEHNR and CDR2 as FQNEAQ (reference sequence). Trimming stripped 6 bases from V and 3 bases from J, with 9 bases between. The CDR3 is 12 amino acids. This chain's CDR3 is CASSFQGYEQYF. CDR3 in DNA: TGTGCCAGCAGTTTTCAGGGCTACGAGCAGTACTTC.

The chain couples TRBV5-1 to TRBJ2-7, with 11 positions matching TRBD1. V dropped 5 bases and J dropped 2; count of bases not matched to a gene: 3. The CDR3 has 14 residues. In germline, CDR1 is SGHRS, CDR2 YFSETQ. The CDR3 region is CASSRGQGAYEQYF. DNA of the CDR3: TGCGCCAGCAGTAGGGGACAGGGGGCCTACGAGCAGTACTTC.

This clone was counted between two and nine times. This rearrangement joins TRBV19 to TRBJ2-6; tentatively, D is TRBD2 (6 bases). The CDR3 has 14 amino acids. V lost 6 bases to trimming and J lost 2 bases, with 8 bases between them. Germline CDR1 and CDR2: LNHDA and SQIVND (reference sequence). Here the CDR3 reads CASRWGAGANVLTF. CDR3 nucleotide sequence: TGTGCCAGTAGGTGGGGGGCTGGGGCCAACGTCCTGACTTTC.

The V gene is TRBV6-6, the J gene TRBJ1-1; no reliable D call. The CDR3 spans 15 residues. Germline V gives CDR1 MNHNY, CDR2 SVGAGI (reference sequence). V was clipped by 2 bases and J by 8 bases, with 18 bases between them. In DNA, the CDR3 is TGTGCCAGCAGTTACGCGGGGTATCGGCTCCTCGAAGCTTTCTTT. Amino acid sequence: CASSYAGYRLLEAFF.

The chain is built from TRBV5-1 and TRBJ2-3; D unresolved. This CDR3 contains 13 residues. Germline V gene sequence: CDR1 SGHRS, CDR2 YFSETQ. The germline V and J ends were trimmed by 0 bases and 4 bases, with 6 bases remaining between them. The CDR3 spells CASSLGAPDTQYF. CDR3 DNA: TGCGCCAGCAGCTTGGGGGCTCCAGATACGCAGTATTTT.

CDR3 residues: CAISRLAGEETQYF. In DNA, the CDR3 is TGTGCCATCAGCCGACTAGCGGGGGAAGAGACCCAGTACTTC. This rearrangement joins TRBV10-3 to TRBJ2-5, with TRBD2 matching over 12 bases. Germline CDR1 reads ENHRY; CDR2 reads SYGVKD. The CDR3 extends over 14 amino acids. V lost 6 bases, J lost 3 bases, and 2 bases stayed unmatched.

The gene calls are TRBV5-1 and TRBJ2-1; D unresolved. CDR1 is SGHRS, CDR2 YFSETQ, per germline. The V end was cut by 4 bases, the J end by 0 bases, with 17 bases between. The CDR3 spans 17 residues. The CDR3 DNA reads TGCGCCAGCAGCACCCCCTGGCGCGGCAGCTCCTACAATGAGCAGTTCTTC. It encodes CASSTPWRGSSYNEQFF.

This clone occurred once. The chain links TRBV7-7 to TRBJ2-2; TRBD2 might be the D (5 bases). V shed 1 base and J shed 5 bases, with 11 bases lying between them. The germline CDR1 and CDR2 sequences are SSHAT and FNYEAQ (reference sequence). The CDR3 runs 15 residues. As DNA, the CDR3 is TGTGCCAGCAGCTTAGGAGGGAGTTGGACCGGGGAGCTGTTTTTT. It specifies CASSLGGSWTGELFF. Full variable domain (remainder filled in from reference TRBV7-7 and TRBJ2-2): GAGVSQSPRYKVTKRGQDVTLRCDPISSHATLYWYQQALGQGPEFLTYFNYEAQPDKSGLPSDRFSAERPEGSISTLTIQRTEQRDSAMYRCASSLGGSWTGELFFGEGSRLTVL.

The chain uses TRBV29-1 and TRBJ2-3; no clear D. The CDR3 covers 15 residues. Germline V gene sequence: CDR1 SQVTM, CDR2 ANQGSEA. Trimming took 4 bases from V and 0 from J, leaving 14 bases between them. The chain's CDR3 is CSVVGPSTSTDTQYF. As DNA, the CDR3 is TGCAGCGTTGTTGGCCCGTCGACTAGCACAGATACGCAGTATTTT.

This clone was counted between two and nine times. This chain connects TRBV18 to TRBJ1-1; 7 bases are shared with TRBD1. V lost 2 bases and J lost 6; bases outside the gene matches: 9. This CDR3 has 15 amino acids. Germline lookup yields CDR1 KGHSH and CDR2 LQKENI. Here the CDR3 DNA reads TGTGCCAGCTCACCAAAAGTTGAGACAGGGCCTGAAGCTTTCTTT. Protein product: CASSPKVETGPEAFF.

A remark on this clone: The missing conserved phenylalanine or tryptophan at the end of this CDR3 makes a read error likely. The chain couples TRBV6-5 to TRBJ1-2; no firm D call. Germline CDR1 is MNHEY and CDR2 is SVGAGI. The CDR3 is 15 amino acids. Trimming shortened V by 0 bases and J by 3 bases, and 11 bases separated the two germline ends. CDR3 amino acids: CASSYSVSQDYGYTL. The CDR3 DNA sequence: TGTGCCAGCAGTTACTCGGTCAGCCAAGACTATGGCTACACCCTC.